The next 21 T cell receptor beta chains were all read from a single sample in a study of identical twins. TCRdb recomputed calls from the 5' RACE reads with MiXCR, one row per CDR3 protein. The sample records 1.5 million or so distinct CDR3 sequences, roughly 35% being singletons. Sequenced: cord blood. The receptors derive from a newborn girl in good health.

This chain connects TRBV28 to TRBJ2-2; D is tentatively TRBD1 or TRBD2 (5 bases each). There are 13 residues in the CDR3. Germline CDR1 is MDHEN and CDR2 is SYDVKM. Trimming left V 8 bases short and J 0 bases short, with 7 bases between. The CDR3: CASEGTNTGELFF. In DNA, the CDR3 is TGTGCCAGCGAGGGGACGAACACCGGGGAGCTGTTTTTT.

V is TRBV6-1 and J is TRBJ2-7, with D possibly TRBD1 on 6 matching bases. Deletions cut 5 bases from V and 6 bases from J, with 14 bases between. This CDR3 contains 13 residues. Per germline, CDR1 MNHNS and CDR2 SASEGT. CDR3 amino acids: CASSSWTVSEQYF. The CDR3, as DNA: TGTGCCAGCAGTTCATGGACAGTAAGCGAGCAGTACTTC.

In its sample, this clonotype was seen a few times. V gene TRBV27 combines with J gene TRBJ1-2, with D uncertain. Deletions cut 2 bases from V and 2 bases from J, with 15 bases between. Germline V gene data show CDR1 as MNHEY and CDR2 as SMNVEV (reference sequence). This CDR3 comprises 16 residues. CDR3 sequence reads: CASSLGQPGGNYGYTF. The CDR3 DNA reads as TGTGCCAGCAGTTTAGGGCAGCCTGGCGGGAACTATGGCTACACCTTC.

The chain uses TRBV29-1 and TRBJ1-5; tentative D call: TRBD1 (6 bases). Trimming removed 7 bases at V and 1 base at J, with 14 bases between. The CDR3 is made up of 14 amino acids. CDR1 and CDR2 (germline): SQVTM, ANQGSEA. CDR3 DNA: TGCAGCGCGACCCTTCAGGGGAGCAATCAGCCCCAGCATTTT. Protein sequence: CSATLQGSNQPQHF.

This clonotype was seen at least ten times. V and J are TRBV7-2 and TRBJ1-1; the D is unclear. The ends were cut back, 1 base at V and 1 base at J, with 4 bases in the middle. The CDR3 extends over 13 amino acids. CDR1 is SGHTA and CDR2 is FQGNSA in the germline V gene. CDR3 DNA: TGTGCCAGCAGCTTAGGGAGGAACACTGAAGCTTTCTTT. It encodes CASSLGRNTEAFF.

In its sample, this clonotype was seen a few times. This chain joins TRBV5-1 and TRBJ2-4, with D perhaps matching TRBD2 (5 bases). The CDR3 is 16 amino acids. With 0 bases removed from V and 0 bases from J, the gap between germline ends came to 10 bases. Per germline, CDR1 SGHRS and CDR2 YFSETQ. CDR3 residues: CASSLVLGVAKNIQYF. The CDR3 nucleotides read TGCGCCAGCAGCTTGGTTCTCGGGGTAGCCAAAAACATTCAGTACTTC.

The rearrangement joins TRBV9 to TRBJ2-3, with TRBD2 identical over 7 bases. V was pared by 2 bases and J by 3 bases, with 6 bases of the junction left unmatched. Germline CDR1 and CDR2: SGDLS and YYNGEE. The CDR3 contains 15 residues. The CDR3 sequence is CASSVETSWTDTQYF. Written as DNA, the CDR3 is TGTGCCAGCAGCGTCGAGACTAGCTGGACAGATACGCAGTATTTT.

The chain couples TRBV10-3 to TRBJ2-1; 12 nucleotides agree with TRBD2. The V segment lost 4 bases and the J segment 7 bases; nucleotides outside the gene matches: 2. This CDR3 has 14 residues. Germline CDR1 is ENHRY and CDR2 is SYGVKD. Written as DNA, the CDR3 is TGTGCCATCAGTGCGACTAGCGGGAGAAATGAGCAGTTCTTC. This translates into CAISATSGRNEQFF.

A note on this clonotype: A single base separates this from a much larger clone, so it may be a read error. The rearrangement links TRBV12-3 or TRBV12-4 to TRBJ2-5; 8 bases map to TRBD1. The CDR3 loop spans 12 amino acids. J lost 7 bases, V lost 6 bases, and 4 bases had no gene match. In DNA form, the CDR3 reads TGTGCCAGCAGGGGCACAGGGGGGACCCAGTACTTC. Translating it yields CASRGTGGTQYF.

This clonotype was recorded a few times. The chain employs TRBV7-2 and TRBJ2-5; unclear D gene. Germline V CDR1 and CDR2: SGHTA, FQGNSA. The length of the CDR3 is 15 residues. With 1 base removed from V and 5 bases from J, the gap between germline ends came to 14 bases. The CDR3 nucleotides read TGTGCCAGCAGCTTAGACTGGTCCCAAGGGGAGACCCAGTACTTC. This gives the protein CASSLDWSQGETQYF.

This clonotype has a handful of counts. V is TRBV20-1 and J is TRBJ2-3; D might be TRBD1 or TRBD2, each matching 5 bases. Trimming left V 3 bases short and J 0 bases short, with 10 bases between. The CDR3 contains 14 residues. In germline, CDR1 is DFQATT, CDR2 SNEGSKA (reference sequence). CDR3 in DNA: TGCAGTGCTAGCGGGACGTCTAGCACAGATACGCAGTATTTT. This codes for CSASGTSSTDTQYF.

The chain is built from TRBV4-2 and TRBJ2-4, with a possible D match to TRBD2 (5 bases). The CDR3 sequence is 16 residues long. V lost 1 base and J lost 5, with 15 bases in between. Germline values: CDR1 LGHNA, CDR2 YNFKEQ. The CDR3 spells CASSQAVAGGENIQYF. The CDR3 coding sequence is TGTGCCAGCAGCCAAGCCGTCGCAGGAGGAGAAAACATTCAGTACTTC.

This chain uses TRBV19 with TRBJ1-1; 10 bases are shared with TRBD1. J lost 5 bases, V lost 10 bases, and 7 bases had no gene match. Germline CDR1 and CDR2: LNHDA and SQIVND (reference sequence). CDR3 length equals 13 residues. The CDR3, as DNA: TGTGCCACTCGACAGGGGGCGAAAACTGAAGCTTTCTTT. Translating gives CATRQGAKTEAFF.

This clonotype has only a few counts. The V gene is TRBV20-1, the J gene TRBJ2-7, with a possible D match to TRBD2 (5 bases). Germline V gene sequence: CDR1 DFQATT, CDR2 SNEGSKA (reference sequence). The CDR3 spans 16 residues. V was trimmed by 3 bases and J by 2 bases, leaving 20 bases between them. DNA for the CDR3: TGCAGTGCTAGGAGCTTTAGGGAGTCTCGTCCCTACGAGCAGTACTTC. Protein sequence: CSARSFRESRPYEQYF.

The chain combines TRBV7-2 with TRBJ2-7; 10 positions agree with TRBD2. CDR1 and CDR2 from the germline V gene are SGHTA and FQGNSA. The CDR3 length is 15 residues. V was clipped by 2 bases and J by 4 bases; unmatched bases: 5. CDR3 region: CASSLLAGERYEQYF. As DNA, the CDR3 is TGTGCCAGCAGCTTACTAGCGGGAGAGCGATACGAGCAGTACTTC.

The chain has TRBV4-2 and TRBJ2-3, with D perhaps matching TRBD2 (5 bases). Trimming removed 2 bases at V and 0 bases at J, with 12 bases between. The CDR3 loop spans 16 amino acids. Germline CDR1 is LGHNA and CDR2 is YNFKEQ. The CDR3 is CASSQKFRGSTDTQYF. Here the CDR3 DNA reads TGTGCCAGCAGCCAAAAGTTTCGGGGTAGCACAGATACGCAGTATTTT.

The rearrangement uses TRBV12-3 or TRBV12-4 and TRBJ2-5; 8 positions match TRBD1. J gave up 4 bases and V 6 bases, and 10 bases lay outside the gene matches. The CDR3 has 15 residues. In DNA form, the CDR3 reads TGTGCCAGCAGGTCACAGGGGGGATTGTCAGAGACCCAGTACTTC. Translation gives CASRSQGGLSETQYF.

For the CDR3, the DNA is TGTGCCTTCAACTCTAACAGGGATGGCTACACCTTC. This codes for CAFNSNRDGYTF. The genes are TRBV30 and TRBJ1-2, with a possible D match to TRBD1 (6 bases). V was shortened by 7 bases and J by 6 bases, with 15 bases between the two germline ends. The CDR3 contains 12 residues. CDR1 and CDR2 from the germline V gene are GTSNPN and SVGIG (reference sequence).

The chain uses TRBV20-1 and TRBJ2-1, with D hard to call. The CDR3 spans 15 residues. Germline V gene lookup returns CDR1 DFQATT and CDR2 SNEGSKA (reference sequence). Trimming removed 0 bases from V and 1 base from J, with 10 bases in between. CDR3 nucleotide sequence: TGCAGTGCTAGAGATGGTGAAAGATCCTACAATGAGCAGTTCTTC. Protein sequence: CSARDGERSYNEQFF.

The chain links TRBV12-5 to TRBJ2-1, with D possibly matching TRBD1 (5 bases). Trimming cost V 3 bases and J 8 bases, with 14 bases left between them. CDR1 LGHNT and CDR2 FRNRAP come from the germline V gene. The CDR3 loop spans 14 amino acids. CDR3 loop: CASGLGVPADEQFF. In nucleotides, the CDR3 is TGTGCTAGTGGTTTAGGGGTTCCCGCAGATGAGCAGTTCTTC.

This clonotype was seen a handful of times. The chain links TRBV6-2 or TRBV6-3 to TRBJ2-1, with no clear D. Germline assignment: CDR1 MNHEY and CDR2 SVGEGT. Trimming stripped 4 bases from V and 0 bases from J, with 13 bases between. The CDR3 covers 16 residues. CDR3 loop: CASSSPAGFSYNEQFF. The CDR3 region has the DNA TGTGCCAGCAGTTCGCCTGCAGGCTTCTCCTACAATGAGCAGTTCTTC.